The 18 T cell receptor beta chains in this list originate from one sample, sequenced in a study of cytomegalovirus exposure and HLA in healthy donors (dated 2017 in TCRdb). The library came from the immunoSEQ multiplex PCR assay. A mixture of 60 forward primers for TCR Vbeta segments and 13 reverse primers for TCR Jbeta segments was used in the multiplex PCR. What TCRdb holds here is the immuneACCESS table cut down to in-frame rearrangements. Part of the clones is not present; checked against another copy, under half of the missing clones reflect an unresolved V gene, and the others are unexplained. This sample lists 200,000 to 300,000 clones; roughly four fifths were detected once. Roughly 2% of the sample is held by the ten biggest clonotypes. The sample consisted of PBMCs. All receptors derive from a woman between 35 and 50 years old in good health and CMV-seropositive.

The chain combines TRBV6-6 with TRBJ1-4; possible D gene TRBD1, 6 bases. Deletions cut 4 bases from V and 7 bases from J, with 13 bases between. In germline, CDR1 is MNHNY, CDR2 SVGAGI (reference sequence). The CDR3 extends over 14 amino acids. The CDR3 DNA follows: TGTGCCAGCAGTTTACAGGGTGAGGCTGAAAAACTGTTTTTT. This codes for CASSLQGEAEKLFF.

This clone occurred once. The chain is built from TRBV10-3 and TRBJ2-2; TRBD2 matches at 12 bases. This CDR3 spans 21 amino acids. From germline, CDR1 is ENHRY and CDR2 SYGVKD. The trim removed 0 bases at V and 0 bases at J, leaving 11 bases unmatched. In nucleotides, the CDR3 is TGTGCCATCAGTGAGTCGACTCTACTAGCGGGAGGATCGGCGAACACCGGGGAGCTGTTTTTT. As protein: CAISESTLLAGGSANTGELFF.

This chain joins TRBV28 and TRBJ1-1; D unclear. CDR3 length: 13 residues. CDR1 and CDR2 from the germline V gene are MDHEN and SYDVKM. V was trimmed by 3 bases and J by 1 base, leaving 6 bases between them. The CDR3, as DNA: TGTGCCAGCAGTTTTAGCAGGAACACTGAAGCTTTCTTT. As protein: CASSFSRNTEAFF.

The CDR3 DNA sequence: TGTGCCAGTAGTATGGGTAGCGGTAGCACAGATACGCAGTATTTT. The encoded protein is CASSMGSGSTDTQYF. This chain joins TRBV19 and TRBJ2-3, with D perhaps matching TRBD2 (6 bases). Trimming stripped 3 bases from V and 0 bases from J, with 10 bases between. The V gene's germline CDR1 is LNHDA and CDR2 SQIVND (reference sequence). The CDR3 consists of 15 residues.

The genes are TRBV15 and TRBJ1-1, with TRBD1 identical over 9 bases. Germline V gives CDR1 LNHNV, CDR2 YYDKDF (reference sequence). The V gene end was trimmed by 0 bases and the J gene end by 3 bases; junction bases not matched to a gene: 17. This CDR3 region has 20 residues. The CDR3 protein is CATSRDPSRTGERLHTEAFF. The CDR3 DNA reads TGTGCCACCAGCAGAGACCCTTCGAGGACAGGGGAAAGGCTCCACACTGAAGCTTTCTTT.

The chain carries TRBV7-6 and TRBJ2-2, with 8 bases lining up with TRBD1. The CDR3 sequence is 16 residues long. J was trimmed by 5 bases and V by 2 bases; bases with no gene match: 7. Germline assignment: CDR1 SGHVS and CDR2 FNYEAQ. The CDR3 coding sequence is TGTGCCAGCAGCTTATTCGGACAGGGTGGTACCGGGGAGCTGTTTTTT. Translating gives CASSLFGQGGTGELFF.

The rearrangement uses TRBV19 and TRBJ1-1; TRBD1 agrees at 10 bases. V dropped 6 bases and J dropped 1; count of bases not matched to a gene: 2. The CDR3 loop spans 14 amino acids. Per the germline V gene, CDR1 is LNHDA and CDR2 is SQIVND (reference sequence). CDR3: CASRTGGANTEAFF. DNA for the CDR3: TGTGCCAGTAGGACAGGGGGCGCGAACACTGAAGCTTTCTTT.

The chain couples TRBV18 to TRBJ2-6, with 11 bases that match TRBD2. The CDR3 runs to 19 residues. Germline V gene lookup returns CDR1 KGHSH and CDR2 LQKENI. After removal of 6 bases from V and 0 bases from J, the junction contained 10 bases not matched to a gene. The CDR3 spells CASSTRGLAEGSGANVLTF. The DNA for the CDR3 is TGTGCCAGCTCGACCCGGGGACTAGCGGAGGGCTCTGGGGCCAACGTCCTGACTTTC.

Regarding this clone: The sample contains more than one DNA sequence encoding this CDR3. This chain uses TRBV5-4 with TRBJ2-1; D is undetermined. CDR3 length equals 14 residues. Germline CDR1 and CDR2: SGHNT and YYREEE (reference sequence). Trimming took off 1 base at V and 0 bases at J, with 5 bases between the two ends. In nucleotides, the CDR3 is TGTGCCAGCAGCTTGCGAGGCTCCTACAATGAGCAGTTCTTC. Amino acid sequence: CASSLRGSYNEQFF.

The gene calls are TRBV5-4 and TRBJ2-6; D remains unclear. V was shortened by 0 bases and J by 5 bases, with 6 bases between the two germline ends. CDR3 length: 14 residues. Germline CDR1 reads SGHNT; CDR2 reads YYREEE (reference sequence). The CDR3: CASSLGVWANVLTF. The CDR3 nucleotides are TGTGCCAGCAGCTTGGGAGTCTGGGCCAACGTCCTGACTTTC.

This clone was counted once. This rearrangement joins TRBV5-1 to TRBJ2-3, with D perhaps TRBD2 (6 bases). Trimming cost V 0 bases and J 5 bases, with 10 bases left between them. CDR1 and CDR2 from the germline V gene are SGHRS and YFSETQ. This CDR3 spans 14 amino acids. The CDR3 sequence is CASSLVAEGDTQYF. As DNA, the CDR3 is TGCGCCAGCAGCTTGGTCGCGGAGGGAGATACGCAGTATTTT.

The chain employs TRBV28 and TRBJ1-5, with D hard to call. Trimming removed 1 base at V and 0 bases at J, with 10 bases between. Germline lookup yields CDR1 MDHEN and CDR2 SYDVKM. The CDR3 runs 16 residues. CDR3 nucleotide sequence: TGTGCCAGCAGTTTATTAGCCGGATATAGCAATCAGCCCCAGCATTTT. The encoded protein is CASSLLAGYSNQPQHF.

The chain combines TRBV28 with TRBJ2-5; no clear D gene. Trimming removed 6 bases at V and 11 bases at J, with 16 bases between. The germline gives CDR1 MDHEN, CDR2 SYDVKM. The CDR3 consists of 12 residues. For the CDR3, the DNA is TGTGCCAGCAGCCCCCGGGTGGGTCAGCAGTACTTC. It is translated as CASSPRVGQQYF.

The chain combines TRBV19 with TRBJ2-1, with 7 bases aligning to TRBD2. CDR3 length equals 16 residues. Germline lookup yields CDR1 LNHDA and CDR2 SQIVND (reference sequence). J was trimmed by 7 bases and V by 5 bases; bases with no gene match: 14. The CDR3 here is CASSPHSGLPLNEQFF. CDR3 nucleotide sequence: TGTGCCAGTAGTCCTCACTCGGGACTACCCTTGAATGAGCAGTTCTTC.

This clone was observed once. This rearrangement joins TRBV28 to TRBJ1-1; D unresolved. Trimming removed 5 bases from V and 4 bases from J, with 14 bases in between. CDR3 length equals 14 residues. Per the germline V gene, CDR1 is MDHEN and CDR2 is SYDVKM. The CDR3: CASSPNTISTEAFF. DNA for the CDR3: TGTGCCAGCAGTCCGAACACGATATCCACTGAAGCTTTCTTT. The entire variable domain, with the rest obtained from reference TRBV28 and TRBJ1-1, is as follows: DVKVTQSSRYLVKRTGEKVFLECVQDMDHENMFWYRQDPGLGLRLIYFSYDVKMKEKGDIPEGYSVSREKKERFSLILESASTNQTSMYLCASSPNTISTEAFFGQGTRLTVV.

V is TRBV2 and J is TRBJ1-5; TRBD1 is a possible D gene (5 bases). The germline V and J ends were trimmed by 3 bases and 2 bases, with 14 bases remaining between them. This CDR3 has 16 amino acids. CDR1 is SNHLY and CDR2 is FYNNEI in the germline V gene. CDR3 sequence reads: CASSEGRREGNQPQHF. CDR3 bases: TGTGCCAGCAGTGAGGGACGGCGGGAAGGCAATCAGCCCCAGCATTTT.

This CDR3 reads CASSSKVRGKNTEAFF. As DNA, the CDR3 is TGTGCCAGCAGCTCGAAAGTTCGGGGGAAGAACACTGAAGCTTTCTTT. V and J are TRBV7-8 and TRBJ1-1; maybe TRBD1 (5 bases). Germline loops: CDR1 SGHVS, CDR2 FQNEAQ. CDR3 length: 16 amino acids. Trimming shortened V by 4 bases and J by 1 base, and 16 bases separated the two germline ends. Full variable domain (remainder filled in from reference TRBV7-8 and TRBJ1-1): GAGVSQSPRYKVAKRGQDVALRCDPISGHVSLFWYQQALGQGPEFLTYFQNEAQLDKSGLPSDRFFAERPEGSVSTLKIQRTQQEDSAVYLCASSSKVRGKNTEAFFGQGTRLTVV.

The rearrangement joins TRBV5-8 to TRBJ1-4; D not resolved. The V gene's germline CDR1 is SGHTS and CDR2 YDEGEE. The CDR3 spans 16 residues. Trimming removed 4 bases from V and 2 bases from J, with 15 bases in between. Here the CDR3 reads CASSLRRLPTNEKLFF. CDR3 DNA: TGTGCCAGCAGCCTCAGGAGGTTGCCGACTAATGAAAAACTGTTTTTT.